This T cell receptor (beta chain) was sequenced for a study of chronic HIV infection and antiretroviral therapy. TCRdb re-analysed the 5' RACE reads in MiXCR, keeping a single row per CDR3 protein. The data contain just over 30,000 distinct CDR3 sequences, around 8.6% of them seen just once; the ten biggest clones take up under 3%. In germline, CDR1 is SGHRS, CDR2 YFSETQ. The length of the CDR3 is 16 residues. The V and J ends lost 4 bases and 3 bases, in that order; junction bases with no gene match: 10. This chain uses TRBV5-1 with TRBJ2-7; the match to TRBD2 covers 10 bases. The origin of this receptor is an adult who had HIV and had not received antiretroviral therapy, or was an uninfected healthy control (not recorded which). Sequenced: peripheral blood. In DNA form, the CDR3 reads TGCGCCAGCAGCCCAACACCAGCGGGGGGGATCTACGAGCAGTACTTC. It codes for CASSPTPAGGIYEQYF.